The entry below gives a single T cell receptor (beta chain) sequence along with its context. The record originates from a study of patients and donors after allogeneic stem cell transplantation. From the RT-PCR reads, TCRdb called clonotypes with MiXCR, one entry per CDR3 protein. Among about 200,000 distinct CDR3 sequences listed, around two fifths were seen once. Germline values: CDR1 SEHNR, CDR2 FQNEAQ (reference sequence). The CDR3 is made up of 14 amino acids. V lost 6 bases and J lost 3, with 14 bases in between. Material: blood, either unsorted or a sorted T cell fraction (not recorded which). This sequence originates from a human donor who was either an allogeneic HSCT recipient or a stem cell or donor lymphocyte infusion donor (not recorded which). It is not recorded whose cells these are; they may come from a transplant donor. The chain is built from TRBV7-9 and TRBJ2-5, with D possibly TRBD1 on 6 matching bases. The CDR3 DNA reads TGTGCCAGCAGGTTGACAGGCCCCAAAGAGACCCAGTACTTC. Protein sequence: CASRLTGPKETQYF.